This T cell receptor beta chain stems from a study of T cells in Graves' hyperthyroidism and ophthalmopathy. The TCR beta CDR3 regions underwent amplification using RNA transcripts as the source. The TCR CDR3 was amplified in a first-round RT-PCR using the HTBI primer set. Via MiXCR, TCRdb re-called the multiplex PCR reads, giving one row per CDR3 protein. The sample contains about 590,000 distinct CDR3 sequences, 13% to 15% of which appear only once. The CDR3 runs to 12 residues. Germline CDR1 is MGHRA and CDR2 is YSYEKL. The V end lost 1 base, the J end lost 6 bases, and 4 bases lay between the germline ends. Uncontrolled infection, other autoimmune disease, pregnancy or lactation excluded patients. Orbital computed tomography, thyroid ultrasound, serum thyroxine and TRAb, and clinical symptoms together informed the diagnoses. This clonotype was seen a handful of times.

This chain connects TRBV4-1 to TRBJ2-1, with D uncertain. Input material: blood. The TCR originated in a woman aged 18-29 years with Graves' ophthalmopathy. CDR3 sequence reads: CASSQVANEQFF. As DNA, the CDR3 is TGCGCCAGCAGCCAAGTTGCCAATGAGCAGTTCTTC.